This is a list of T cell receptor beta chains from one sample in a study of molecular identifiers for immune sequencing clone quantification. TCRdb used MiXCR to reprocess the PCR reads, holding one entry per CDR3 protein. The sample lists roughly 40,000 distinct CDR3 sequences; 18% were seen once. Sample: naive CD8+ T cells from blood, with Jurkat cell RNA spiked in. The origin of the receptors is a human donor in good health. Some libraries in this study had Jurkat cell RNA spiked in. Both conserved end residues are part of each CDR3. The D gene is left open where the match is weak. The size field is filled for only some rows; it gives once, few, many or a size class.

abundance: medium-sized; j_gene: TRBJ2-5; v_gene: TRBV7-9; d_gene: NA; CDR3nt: TGTGCCAGCAGCCCCAGGATGGAAGAGACCCAGTACTTC; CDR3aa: CASSPRMEETQYF
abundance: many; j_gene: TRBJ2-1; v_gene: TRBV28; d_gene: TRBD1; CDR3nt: TGTGCCAGCAGTTTGACCGGGACAGGAGTATACAATGAGCAGTTCTTC; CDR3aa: CASSLTGTGVYNEQFF
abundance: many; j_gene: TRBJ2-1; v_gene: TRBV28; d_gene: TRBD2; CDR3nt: TGTGCCAGCAGGCCTTTCGGCGGGAGTCTCTACAATGAGCAGTTCTTC; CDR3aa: CASRPFGGSLYNEQFF
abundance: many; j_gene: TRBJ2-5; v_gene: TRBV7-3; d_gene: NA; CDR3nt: TGTGCCAGCAGCTTTTTAGCATACGAGACCCAGTACTTC; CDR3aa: CASSFLAYETQYF
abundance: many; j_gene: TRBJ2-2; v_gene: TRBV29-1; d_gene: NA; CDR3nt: TGCAGCGTTGACTCGAACACCGGGGAGCTGTTTTTT; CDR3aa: CSVDSNTGELFF
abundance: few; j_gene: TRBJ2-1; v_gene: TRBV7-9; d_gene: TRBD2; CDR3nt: TGTGCCAGCAGCTTGTCGGCGGGAGGTGAGCAGTTCTTC; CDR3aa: CASSLSAGGEQFF
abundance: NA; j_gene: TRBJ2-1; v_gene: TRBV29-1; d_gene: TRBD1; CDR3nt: TGCAGCGTTGAAGATCCCCGACAGGGGTGGATAGATGAGCAGTTCTTC; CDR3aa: CSVEDPRQGWIDEQFF
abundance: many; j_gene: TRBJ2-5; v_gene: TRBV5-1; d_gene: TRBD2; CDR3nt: TGCGCCAGCAGCTCCCCGACTAGCGGGATCCAAGAGACCCAGTACTTC; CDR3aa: CASSSPTSGIQETQYF
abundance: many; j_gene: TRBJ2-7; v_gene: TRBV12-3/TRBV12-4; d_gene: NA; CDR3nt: TGTGCCAGGGCGAGAGGGGTTTCCCACGAGCAGTACTTC; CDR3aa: CARARGVSHEQYF
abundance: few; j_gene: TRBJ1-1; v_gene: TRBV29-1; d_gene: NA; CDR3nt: TGCAGCGTTGTGAAACAGCCTAACATGAACACTGAAGCTTTCTTT; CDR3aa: CSVVKQPNMNTEAFF
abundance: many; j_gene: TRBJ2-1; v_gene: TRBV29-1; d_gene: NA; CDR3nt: TGCAGCGTTGGCGGCACTGAGCAGTTCTTC; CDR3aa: CSVGGTEQFF
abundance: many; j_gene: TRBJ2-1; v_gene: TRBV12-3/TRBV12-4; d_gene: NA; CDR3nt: TGTGCCAGCAGTTTTGAGGTATCGGGTGAGCAGTTCTTC; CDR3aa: CASSFEVSGEQFF
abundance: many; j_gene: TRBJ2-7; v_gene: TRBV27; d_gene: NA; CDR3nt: TGTGCCAGCAGTTTTGCCATAAACTACGAGCAGTACTTC; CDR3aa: CASSFAINYEQYF
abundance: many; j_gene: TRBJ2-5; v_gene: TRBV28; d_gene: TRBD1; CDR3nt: TGTGCCAGCAGTTCCCCGGTGACAGGGCTCCAAGAGACCCAGTACTTC; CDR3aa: CASSSPVTGLQETQYF
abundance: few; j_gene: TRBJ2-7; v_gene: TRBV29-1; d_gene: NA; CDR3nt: TGCAGCGTTTTAGGACAGTCTCGGGAGCGGTACTTC; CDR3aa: CSVLGQSRERYF
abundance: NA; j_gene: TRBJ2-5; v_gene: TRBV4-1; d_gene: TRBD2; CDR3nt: TGCGCCAGCAGCCCACTTAGCGGGTCCCAAGAGACCCAGTACTTC; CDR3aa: CASSPLSGSQETQYF
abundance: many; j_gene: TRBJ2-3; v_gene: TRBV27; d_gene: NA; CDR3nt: TGTGCCAGCAGTCCCCGGGAGTCCACAGATACGCAGTATTTT; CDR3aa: CASSPRESTDTQYF
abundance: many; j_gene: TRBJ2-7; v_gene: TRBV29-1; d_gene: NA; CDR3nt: TGCAGCGTTGATGGCACGGGACGGGAAGTATCCGAGCAGTACTTC; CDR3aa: CSVDGTGREVSEQYF
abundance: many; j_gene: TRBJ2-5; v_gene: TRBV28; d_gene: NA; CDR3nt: TGTGCCAGCACCCCCCGGCAGGCCCAAGAGACCCAGTACTTC; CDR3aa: CASTPRQAQETQYF
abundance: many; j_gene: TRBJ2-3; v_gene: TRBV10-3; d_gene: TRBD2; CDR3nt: TGTGCCATCAGTCACAATTCCGGACTAGCGGGAGACGCAGATACGCAGTATTTT; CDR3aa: CAISHNSGLAGDADTQYF
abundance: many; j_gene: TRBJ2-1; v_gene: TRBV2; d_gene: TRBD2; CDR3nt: TGTGCCAGCAGTAAGGCTAGCGGGAGGGCCGGGGTGTATGAGCAGTTCTTC; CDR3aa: CASSKASGRAGVYEQFF
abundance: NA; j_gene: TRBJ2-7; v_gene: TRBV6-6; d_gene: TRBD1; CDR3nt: TGTGCCAGCAGTATCCCCGGGACAGCATCCTACGAGCAGTACTTC; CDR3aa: CASSIPGTASYEQYF
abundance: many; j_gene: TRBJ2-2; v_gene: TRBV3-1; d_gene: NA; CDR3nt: TGTGCCAGCAGCCCTAGTCTCGCCGGGGAGCTGTTTTTT; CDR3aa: CASSPSLAGELFF
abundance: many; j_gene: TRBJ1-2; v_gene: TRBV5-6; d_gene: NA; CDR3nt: TGTGCCAGCAGCTTGTCAGGGTTCCTGGGGCATCATGGCTACACCTTC; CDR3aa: CASSLSGFLGHHGYTF
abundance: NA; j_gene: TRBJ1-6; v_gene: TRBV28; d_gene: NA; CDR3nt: TGTGCCAGCAGTTTGTCGGACACTGATTCACCCCTCCACTTT; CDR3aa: CASSLSDTDSPLHF
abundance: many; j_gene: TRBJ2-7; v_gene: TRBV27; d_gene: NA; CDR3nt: TGTGCCAGCAGTTTTCGGCAGTCCTACGAGCAGTACTTC; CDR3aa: CASSFRQSYEQYF
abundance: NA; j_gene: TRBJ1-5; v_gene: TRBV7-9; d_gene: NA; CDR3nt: TGTGCCAGCAGCTTAGGTTGGGGACAACGCAATCAGCCCCAGCATTTT; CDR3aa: CASSLGWGQRNQPQHF
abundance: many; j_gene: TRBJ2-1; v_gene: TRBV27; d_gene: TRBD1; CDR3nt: TGTGCCAGCAGTTCTCGGGACAGAATCAACTCCTACAATGAGCAGTTCTTC; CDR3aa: CASSSRDRINSYNEQFF
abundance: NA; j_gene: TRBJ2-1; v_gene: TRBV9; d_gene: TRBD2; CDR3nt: TGTGCCAGCAGCGACCCGGGGGGGAATGAGCAGTTCTTC; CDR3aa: CASSDPGGNEQFF
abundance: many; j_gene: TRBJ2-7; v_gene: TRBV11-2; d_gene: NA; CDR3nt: TGTGCCAGCAGCTTAGCCCCTCACGAGCAGTACTTC; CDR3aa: CASSLAPHEQYF
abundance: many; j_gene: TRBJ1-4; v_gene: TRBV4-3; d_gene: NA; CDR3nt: TGCGCCAGCAGCCAAGACAGGAAAGGTGAAAAACTGTTTTTT; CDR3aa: CASSQDRKGEKLFF
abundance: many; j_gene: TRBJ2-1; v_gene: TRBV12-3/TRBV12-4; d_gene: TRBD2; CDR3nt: TGTGCCAGTACCGGCGGGAGTGTCGACAATGAGCAGTTCTTC; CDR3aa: CASTGGSVDNEQFF
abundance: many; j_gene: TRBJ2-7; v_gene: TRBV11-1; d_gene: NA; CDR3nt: TGTGCCAGCAGCTTAGTGGGAACTGGCTACGAGCAGTACTTC; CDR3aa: CASSLVGTGYEQYF
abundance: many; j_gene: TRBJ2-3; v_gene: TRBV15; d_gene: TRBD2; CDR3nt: TGTGCCACCAGCAGAGATCTTGAGTTAGCGGGAGAGGGTACGCAGTATTTT; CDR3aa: CATSRDLELAGEGTQYF
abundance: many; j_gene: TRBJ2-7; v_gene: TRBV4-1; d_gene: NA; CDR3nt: TGCGCCAGCAGCCAAGCCTCCAGCTTTTCCTACGAGCAGTACTTC; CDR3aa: CASSQASSFSYEQYF
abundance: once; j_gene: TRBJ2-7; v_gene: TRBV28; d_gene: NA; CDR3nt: TGTGCCAGCACCCCGACTCGGTCCTCCTACGAGCAGTACTTC; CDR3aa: CASTPTRSSYEQYF
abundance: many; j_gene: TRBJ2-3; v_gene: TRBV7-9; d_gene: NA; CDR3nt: TGTGCCAGCAGCGATGACCTTACCCCAGATACGCAGTATTTT; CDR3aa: CASSDDLTPDTQYF
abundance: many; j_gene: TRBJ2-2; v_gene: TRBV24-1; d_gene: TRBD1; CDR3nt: TGTGCCACCAGTGAGCCCGGGACAGACACCGGGGAGCTGTTTTTT; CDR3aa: CATSEPGTDTGELFF
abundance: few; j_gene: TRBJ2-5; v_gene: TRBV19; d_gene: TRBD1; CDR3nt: TGTGCCAGTAGTATGGGACAGGGGGTGGAAGAGACCCAGTACTTC; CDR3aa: CASSMGQGVEETQYF
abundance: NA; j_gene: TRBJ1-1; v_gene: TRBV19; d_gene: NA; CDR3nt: TGTGCCAGTAGCCCTTCCAACACTGAAGCTTTCTTT; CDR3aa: CASSPSNTEAFF
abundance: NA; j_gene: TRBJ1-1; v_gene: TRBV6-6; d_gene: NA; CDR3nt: TGTGCCAGCAGTTACGTCTGGCGGATGAACACTGAAGCTTTCTTT; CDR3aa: CASSYVWRMNTEAFF
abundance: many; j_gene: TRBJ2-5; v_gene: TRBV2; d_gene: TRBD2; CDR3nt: TGTGCCGGGTCCGCAGCGGGAGGTTTCGAGACCCAGTACTTC; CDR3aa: CAGSAAGGFETQYF
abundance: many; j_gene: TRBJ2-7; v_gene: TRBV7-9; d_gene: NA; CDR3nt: TGTGCCAGCAGCTTTGGAGGGGGCAGGGGGACCTACGAGCAGTACTTC; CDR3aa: CASSFGGGRGTYEQYF
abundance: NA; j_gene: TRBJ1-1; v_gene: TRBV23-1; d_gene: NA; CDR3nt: TGCGCCAGCAGTCAATTAGATTTTAAAGGCGAAGCTTTCTTT; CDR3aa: CASSQLDFKGEAFF
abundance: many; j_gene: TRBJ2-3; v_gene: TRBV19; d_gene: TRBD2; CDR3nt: TGTGCCAGTAGTATGGGGGGACTAGCGGGAGATACGCAGTATTTT; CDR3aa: CASSMGGLAGDTQYF
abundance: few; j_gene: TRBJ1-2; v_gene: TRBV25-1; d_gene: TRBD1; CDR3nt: TGTGCCAGCAGTGGGGGACAGGGGGACCATGGCTACACCTTC; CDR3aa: CASSGGQGDHGYTF
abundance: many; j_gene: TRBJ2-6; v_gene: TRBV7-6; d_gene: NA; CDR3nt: TGTGCCAGCAGCCCCGCCTTAGCCGGGGCCAACGTCCTGACTTTC; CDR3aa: CASSPALAGANVLTF
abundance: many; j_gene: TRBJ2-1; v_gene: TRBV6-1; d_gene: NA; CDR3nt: TGTGCCAGCAGGAGAGGTGGCAATGAGCAGTTCTTC; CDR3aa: CASRRGGNEQFF
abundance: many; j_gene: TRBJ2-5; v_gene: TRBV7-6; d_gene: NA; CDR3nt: TGTGCCAGCAGCTTAGCGGGAGGCCGACAAGAGACCCAGTACTTC; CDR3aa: CASSLAGGRQETQYF
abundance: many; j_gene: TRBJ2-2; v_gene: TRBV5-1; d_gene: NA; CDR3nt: TGCGCCAGCAGCTTGTACTTCACCGGGGAGCTGTTTTTT; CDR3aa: CASSLYFTGELFF
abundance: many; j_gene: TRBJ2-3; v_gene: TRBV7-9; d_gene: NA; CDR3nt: TGTGCCAGCAGCTCCCCCACAGTACTGTCTGGAGATACGCAGTATTTT; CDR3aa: CASSSPTVLSGDTQYF
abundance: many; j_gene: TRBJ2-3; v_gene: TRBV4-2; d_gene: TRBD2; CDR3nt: TGTGCCAGCAGCCAAGATTCCGTCGGCGGGAGTGGAGATACGCAGTATTTT; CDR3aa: CASSQDSVGGSGDTQYF
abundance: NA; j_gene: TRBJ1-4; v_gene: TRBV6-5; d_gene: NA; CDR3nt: TGTGCCAGCAGCTTCAGGGGCCCGCCGTGGGAAAAACTGTTTTTT; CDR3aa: CASSFRGPPWEKLFF
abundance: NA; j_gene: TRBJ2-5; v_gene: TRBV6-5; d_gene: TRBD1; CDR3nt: TGTGCCAGCAGACCCACAGGGGGCTGGGAGACCCAGTACTTC; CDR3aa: CASRPTGGWETQYF
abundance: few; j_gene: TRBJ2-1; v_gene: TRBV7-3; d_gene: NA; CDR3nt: TGTACCAGCAGCAAAGGGGGGGTTTCCTACAATGAGCAGTTCTTC; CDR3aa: CTSSKGGVSYNEQFF